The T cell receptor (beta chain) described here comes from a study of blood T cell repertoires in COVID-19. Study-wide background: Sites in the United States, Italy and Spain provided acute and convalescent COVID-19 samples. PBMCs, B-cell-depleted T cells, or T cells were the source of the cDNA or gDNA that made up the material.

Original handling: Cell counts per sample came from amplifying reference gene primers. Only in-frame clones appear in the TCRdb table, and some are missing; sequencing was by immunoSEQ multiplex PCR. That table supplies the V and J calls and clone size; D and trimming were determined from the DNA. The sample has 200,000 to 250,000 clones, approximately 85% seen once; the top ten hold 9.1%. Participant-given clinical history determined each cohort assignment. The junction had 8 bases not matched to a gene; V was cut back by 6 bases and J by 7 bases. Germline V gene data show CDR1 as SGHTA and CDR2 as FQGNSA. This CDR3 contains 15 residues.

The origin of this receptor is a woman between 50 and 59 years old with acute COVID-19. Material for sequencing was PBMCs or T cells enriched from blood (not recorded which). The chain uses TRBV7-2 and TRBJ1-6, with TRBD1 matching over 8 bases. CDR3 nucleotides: TGTGCCAGCAGACCCAGAGACAGGGGAAATTCACCCCTCCACTTT. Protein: CASRPRDRGNSPLHF.